These 27 T cell receptor beta chains originate from one sample sequenced in a study of identical twins. TCRdb reprocessed the 5' RACE reads via MiXCR and lists one record per CDR3 protein. The sample carries 450,000 or so distinct CDR3 sequences, 13% to 15% recorded once. The data were also submitted as part of a second study, on yellow fever vaccine responses in identical twins.

Input material: CD4+ T cells sorted from blood. The receptors were sampled from a young woman in good health.

J is TRBJ2-3 and V is TRBV24-1; 7 positions match TRBD1. This CDR3 contains 17 residues. CDR1 and CDR2 from the germline V gene are KGHDR and SFDVKD. The V and J ends lost 4 bases and 0 bases, in that order; junction bases with no gene match: 9. The CDR3 DNA is TGTGCCACCAGTGACCCCGGGACAGCTTCTAGCACAGATACGCAGTATTTT. This codes for CATSDPGTASSTDTQYF.

The rearrangement uses TRBV29-1 and TRBJ1-1; tentatively, D is TRBD1 (6 bases). In germline, CDR1 is SQVTM, CDR2 ANQGSEA. This CDR3 comprises 12 residues. Deletions cut 0 bases from V and 10 bases from J, with 12 bases between. CDR3 sequence reads: CSVEDGTTGAFF. The CDR3 DNA reads TGCAGCGTTGAAGATGGTACGACAGGAGCTTTCTTT. Full variable domain (missing parts from reference TRBV29-1 and TRBJ1-1): SAVISQKPSRDICQRGTSLTIQCQVDSQVTMMFWYRQQPGQSLTLIATANQGSEATYESGFVIDKFPISRPNLTFSTLTVSNMSPEDSSIYLCSVEDGTTGAFFGQGTRLTVV.

The chain links TRBV24-1 to TRBJ1-4, with TRBD1 matching over 9 bases. This CDR3 region has 13 residues. Trimming at V came to 10 bases and at J to 7 bases, leaving 6 bases not matched to a gene. Germline CDR1 reads KGHDR; CDR2 reads SFDVKD. This CDR3 reads CATAGTGSEKLFF. In DNA, the CDR3 is TGTGCCACGGCGGGGACAGGGAGTGAAAAACTGTTTTTT.

This clonotype appeared many times. The chain joins TRBV7-2 to TRBJ2-1; TRBD2 aligns across 13 bases. CDR1 and CDR2 from the germline V gene are SGHTA and FQGNSA. The CDR3 is made up of 15 amino acids. The J segment lost 9 bases and the V segment lost 4 bases, leaving 6 bases of the junction unmatched. In DNA form, the CDR3 reads TGTGCCAGCAGCTCCCGGACTAGCGGGGGAGTTGAGCAGTTCTTC. This sequence encodes CASSSRTSGGVEQFF.

In this sample, this clonotype turned up a few times. The J gene is TRBJ2-3, the V gene TRBV7-2; TRBD2 matches at 13 bases. The CDR3 spans 17 residues. With V trimmed by 5 bases and J by 5 bases, 10 bases remained unmatched. The germline V gene has CDR1 SGHTA and CDR2 FQGNSA. The DNA of the CDR3 is TGTGCCAGCAGCCCCCAACTAGCGGGAGGGCCCGGAGATACGCAGTATTTT. The encoded protein is CASSPQLAGGPGDTQYF.

The DNA for the CDR3 is TGCAGTGCGCGGCCGGGGGCGGATGAGCAGTTCTTC. This encodes CSARPGADEQFF. The V gene is TRBV20-1, the J gene TRBJ2-1, with D possibly called TRBD1 or TRBD2 (6 bases each). Germline V gene lookup returns CDR1 DFQATT and CDR2 SNEGSKA (reference sequence). Deletions cut 6 bases from V and 8 bases from J, with 14 bases between. This CDR3 region has 12 residues.

This clonotype was picked up a small number of times. The chain links TRBV20-1 to TRBJ2-5, with D possibly TRBD1 on 6 matching bases. This CDR3 spans 15 amino acids. V shed 2 bases and J shed 5 bases, with 18 bases lying between them. The germline CDR1 and CDR2 sequences are DFQATT and SNEGSKA (reference sequence). The CDR3 sequence: CSARLFQGLGETQYF. The DNA of the CDR3 is TGCAGTGCTAGACTCTTTCAGGGGCTGGGGGAGACCCAGTACTTC.

This chain joins TRBV18 and TRBJ1-1; TRBD1 aligns across 8 bases. The CDR3 is made up of 14 amino acids. The germline V gene has CDR1 KGHSH and CDR2 LQKENI. Germline trimming cut 5 bases from V and 4 bases from J; bases unmatched to any gene: 6. The CDR3 protein is CASSVIQGGTEAFF. The DNA for the CDR3 is TGTGCCAGCTCAGTAATACAGGGGGGCACTGAAGCTTTCTTT.

This clonotype was seen many times. The CDR3 DNA is TGTGCCAGCAGCCTAACGACAGTGGTGCAGTTCTTC. As protein: CASSLTTVVQFF. The rearrangement links TRBV7-9 to TRBJ2-1; D might be TRBD1 (5 bases). Trimming took off 5 bases at V and 12 bases at J, with 14 bases between the two ends. Germline V gene sequence: CDR1 SEHNR, CDR2 FQNEAQ (reference sequence). CDR3 length equals 12 residues. Based on the CDR3 plus reference TRBV7-9 and TRBJ2-1, the full variable domain is DTGVSQNPRHKITKRGQNVTFRCDPISEHNRLYWYRQTLGQGPEFLTYFQNEAQLEKSRLLSDRFSAERPKGSFSTLEIQRTEQGDSAMYLCASSLTTVVQFFGPGTRLTVL.

This clonotype was detected a few times. The CDR3 sequence is CSARGQPGSPLHF. For the CDR3, the DNA is TGCAGTGCTAGGGGACAGCCCGGTTCACCCCTCCACTTT. The chain combines TRBV20-1 with TRBJ1-6, with TRBD1 identical over 7 bases. After removal of 3 bases from V and 9 bases from J, the junction contained 5 bases not matched to a gene. The CDR3 contains 13 residues. Germline lookup yields CDR1 DFQATT and CDR2 SNEGSKA (reference sequence).

This clonotype has ten or more counts. This chain joins TRBV28 and TRBJ2-7; D may match TRBD1 or TRBD2 (6 bases each). Germline-derived CDR1 and CDR2 are MDHEN and SYDVKM. CDR3 size: 15 residues. Trimming removed 7 bases at V and 0 bases at J, with 16 bases between. The CDR3 loop is CASTPWGASSYEQYF. The CDR3 region has the DNA TGTGCCAGCACCCCTTGGGGGGCCAGCTCCTACGAGCAGTACTTC.

The chain recombines TRBV29-1 with TRBJ2-3; a possible D gene is TRBD1 (6 bases). With 6 bases removed from V and 0 bases from J, the gap between germline ends came to 7 bases. Germline V CDR1 and CDR2: SQVTM, ANQGSEA. CDR3 length: 12 residues. The CDR3 nucleotides are TGCAGCGTAAGGGGGAGCACAGATACGCAGTATTTT. This codes for CSVRGSTDTQYF.

This clonotype was seen only a few times. Relative to the germline gene, one junction end is altered; a read error may explain this. This chain connects TRBV7-7 to TRBJ2-5, with D possibly being TRBD2 (5 bases). CDR3 length equals 15 residues. Germline CDR1 reads SSHAT; CDR2 reads FNYEAQ (reference sequence). This CDR3 reads CASSLETGVKSTQYF. The CDR3 DNA reads as TGTGCTAGCAGCTTAGAGACCGGGGTTAAGAGCACCCAGTACTTC. Looking up the rest from reference TRBV7-7 and TRBJ2-5 gives the full variable domain: GAGVSQSPRYKVTKRGQDVTLRCDPISSHATLYWYQQALGQGPEFLTYFNYEAQPDKSGLPSDRFSAERPEGSISTLTIQRTEQRDSAMYRCASSLETGVKSTQYFGPGTRLLVL.

This clonotype was counted at least ten times. The rearrangement uses TRBV6-1 and TRBJ1-1; TRBD1 might be the D (5 bases). The CDR3 spans 13 residues. Per the germline V gene, CDR1 is MNHNS and CDR2 is SASEGT. V shed 3 bases and J shed 1 base, with 6 bases lying between them. This CDR3 is CASSDQGNTEAFF. The CDR3 bases are TGTGCCAGCAGTGATCAGGGGAACACTGAAGCTTTCTTT.

This clonotype has a handful of counts. The chain recombines TRBV6-5 with TRBJ2-7, with 7 bases matching TRBD1. This CDR3 comprises 15 residues. The V gene end was trimmed by 2 bases and the J gene end by 6 bases; junction bases not matched to a gene: 10. CDR1 and CDR2 from the germline V gene are MNHEY and SVGAGI. CDR3 sequence: CASSYRNDRAGEQYF. DNA for the CDR3: TGTGCCAGCAGTTACCGAAATGACAGGGCAGGCGAGCAGTACTTC.

This clonotype has more than one count but fewer than ten. The chain couples TRBV20-1 to TRBJ2-1; 8 nucleotides match TRBD2. The germline V gene has CDR1 DFQATT and CDR2 SNEGSKA (reference sequence). With V trimmed by 6 bases and J by 6 bases, 13 bases remained unmatched. CDR3 length equals 15 residues. The CDR3 coding sequence is TGCAGTGCCGGGGGAGGGGGACTAGTTGGCAATGAGCAGTTCTTC. Encoded protein: CSAGGGGLVGNEQFF.

This clonotype was observed a handful of times. The rearrangement links TRBV6-6 to TRBJ2-3; D gene unclear. V lost 6 bases, J lost 4 bases, and 11 bases lay in between. Germline loops: CDR1 MNHNY, CDR2 SVGAGI (reference sequence). The CDR3 spans 13 residues. The CDR3 loop reads CASSKLRSDTQYF. In DNA form, the CDR3 reads TGTGCCAGCAGCAAATTGCGGTCAGATACGCAGTATTTT.

The chain carries TRBV24-1 and TRBJ2-3; 11 bases agree with TRBD2. In germline, CDR1 is KGHDR, CDR2 SFDVKD. After removal of 1 base from V and 1 base from J, the junction contained 9 bases not matched to a gene. This CDR3 is 19 amino acids long. The CDR3 is CATSDFGLAGGSGTDTQYF. CDR3 nucleotides: TGTGCCACCAGTGATTTTGGGCTAGCGGGGGGAAGTGGCACAGATACGCAGTATTTT.

V gene TRBV7-9 combines with J gene TRBJ2-5; 8 nucleotides match TRBD2. CDR1 SEHNR and CDR2 FQNEAQ come from the germline V gene (reference sequence). The CDR3 contains 15 residues. The V and J ends lost 1 base and 1 base, in that order; junction bases with no gene match: 2. The CDR3 DNA sequence: TGTGCCAGCAGCTTAGAAGGGACTAGCCAAGAGACCCAGTACTTC. Translation: CASSLEGTSQETQYF.

This clonotype occurred a few times. This chain joins TRBV6-6 and TRBJ1-2, with no clear D. In germline, CDR1 is MNHNY, CDR2 SVGAGI (reference sequence). Trimming cost V 5 bases and J 8 bases, with 12 bases left between them. The CDR3 extends over 12 amino acids. As DNA, the CDR3 is TGTGCCAGCAGTCCAGGAGTGGTGGGCTACACCTTC. This sequence encodes CASSPGVVGYTF.

V usage is TRBV7-9 and J usage is TRBJ2-5; 8 positions agree with TRBD2. The V gene's germline CDR1 is SEHNR and CDR2 FQNEAQ (reference sequence). J lost 2 bases, V lost 0 bases, and 5 bases had no gene match. The CDR3 totals 16 residues. CDR3 residues: CASSLAAGGGQETQYF. In nucleotides, the CDR3 is TGTGCCAGCAGCTTAGCGGCGGGGGGTGGTCAAGAGACCCAGTACTTC.

V usage is TRBV7-2 and J usage is TRBJ2-7, with a possible D match to TRBD2 (5 bases). V lost 5 bases and J 6 bases, leaving 14 bases between the germline ends. CDR1 and CDR2 (germline): SGHTA, FQGNSA. The CDR3 sequence is 13 residues long. The CDR3: CASSTERGREQYF. DNA of the CDR3: TGTGCCAGCAGCACTGAAAGAGGGCGCGAGCAGTACTTC.

This chain joins TRBV29-1 and TRBJ2-3; 12 bases agree with TRBD1. Germline trimming cut 3 bases from V and 5 bases from J; bases unmatched to any gene: 6. CDR1 is SQVTM and CDR2 is ANQGSEA in the germline V gene. This CDR3 has 15 amino acids. CDR3 in amino acids: CSVDIRDRGLDTQYF. The CDR3 nucleotides read TGCAGCGTTGATATCCGGGACAGGGGGCTAGATACGCAGTATTTT.

The V call is TRBV6-1, the J call TRBJ2-2, with TRBD1 identical over 7 bases. V lost 1 base and J lost 7; bases outside the gene matches: 6. This CDR3 region has 15 residues. CDR1 MNHNS and CDR2 SASEGT come from the germline V gene. As DNA, the CDR3 is TGTGCCAGCAGTGAAGTGCAGGGGGTGATCGGGGAGCTGTTTTTT. Amino acid sequence: CASSEVQGVIGELFF.

The sample holds a few counts of this clonotype. The chain couples TRBV20-1 to TRBJ2-5; the D gene is possibly TRBD1 (6 bases). V lost 5 bases and J 5 bases, leaving 18 bases between the germline ends. The CDR3 covers 14 residues. Germline CDR1 reads DFQATT; CDR2 reads SNEGSKA (reference sequence). The CDR3 nucleotides are TGCAGTGCTGCCCGATCAGGGGCCCTGGAGACCCAGTACTTC. Translating gives CSAARSGALETQYF.

The rearrangement uses TRBV12-3 or TRBV12-4 and TRBJ2-7; D not resolved. V gave up 2 bases and J gave up 9 bases, with 14 bases separating them. The CDR3 length is 13 residues. CDR3 coding DNA: TGTGCCAGCAGTTTACTTCCCCTACGGTGGCAGTACTTC. Translated: CASSLLPLRWQYF.

This clonotype was detected only a few times. V and J are TRBV14 and TRBJ1-1; D is unclear. Germline V gene data show CDR1 as SGHDN and CDR2 as FVKESK. The CDR3 is 15 amino acids. The V end lost 4 bases, the J end lost 0 bases, and 12 bases lay between the germline ends. The CDR3 sequence: CASSPETAMNTEAFF. The CDR3 DNA reads TGTGCCAGCAGCCCCGAGACGGCTATGAACACTGAAGCTTTCTTT.